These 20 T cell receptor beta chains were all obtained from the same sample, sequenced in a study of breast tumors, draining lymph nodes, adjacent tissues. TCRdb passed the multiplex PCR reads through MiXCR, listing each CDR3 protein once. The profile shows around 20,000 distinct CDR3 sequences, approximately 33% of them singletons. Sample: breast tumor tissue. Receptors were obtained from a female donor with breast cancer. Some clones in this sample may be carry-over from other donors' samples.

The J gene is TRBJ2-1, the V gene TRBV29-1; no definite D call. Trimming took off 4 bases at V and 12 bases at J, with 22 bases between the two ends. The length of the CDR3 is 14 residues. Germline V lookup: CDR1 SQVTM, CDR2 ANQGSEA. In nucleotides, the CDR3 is TGCAGCGTTGGCTCAATGTGGGCACGGGCCGTGCAGTTCTTC. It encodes CSVGSMWARAVQFF.

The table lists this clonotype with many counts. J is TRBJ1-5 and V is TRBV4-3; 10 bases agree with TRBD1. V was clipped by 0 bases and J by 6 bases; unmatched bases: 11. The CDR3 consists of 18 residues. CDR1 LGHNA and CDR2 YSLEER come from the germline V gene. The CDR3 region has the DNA TGCGCCAGCAGCCAAGAAATAGGGAGACAGGGGGCAGGTCAGCCCCAGCATTTT. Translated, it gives CASSQEIGRQGAGQPQHF.

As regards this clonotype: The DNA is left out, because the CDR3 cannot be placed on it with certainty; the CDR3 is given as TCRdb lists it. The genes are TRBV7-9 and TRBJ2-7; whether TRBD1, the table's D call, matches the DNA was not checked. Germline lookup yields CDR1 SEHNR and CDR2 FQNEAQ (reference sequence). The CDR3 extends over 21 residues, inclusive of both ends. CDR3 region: CASSFYICSARVGGGSTGQYF.

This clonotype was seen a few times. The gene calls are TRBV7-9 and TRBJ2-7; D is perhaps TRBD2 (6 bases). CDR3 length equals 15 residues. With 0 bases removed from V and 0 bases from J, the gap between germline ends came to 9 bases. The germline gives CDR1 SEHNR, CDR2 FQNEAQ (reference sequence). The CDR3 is CASSLAGGPSYEQYF. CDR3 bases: TGTGCCAGCAGCTTAGCGGGAGGCCCCTCCTACGAGCAGTACTTC.

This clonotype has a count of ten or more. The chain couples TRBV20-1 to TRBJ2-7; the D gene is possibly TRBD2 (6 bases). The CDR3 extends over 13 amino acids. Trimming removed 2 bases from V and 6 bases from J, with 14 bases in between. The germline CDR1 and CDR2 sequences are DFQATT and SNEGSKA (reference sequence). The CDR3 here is CSARWGMEGEQYF. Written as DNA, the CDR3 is TGCAGTGCTAGATGGGGAATGGAGGGCGAGCAGTACTTC.

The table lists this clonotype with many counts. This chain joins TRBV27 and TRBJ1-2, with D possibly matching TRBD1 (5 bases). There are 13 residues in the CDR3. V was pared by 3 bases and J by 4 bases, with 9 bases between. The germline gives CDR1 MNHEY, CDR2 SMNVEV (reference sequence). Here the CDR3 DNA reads TGTGCCAGCAGTTTCAGACAGTTCTATGGCTACACCTTC. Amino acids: CASSFRQFYGYTF.

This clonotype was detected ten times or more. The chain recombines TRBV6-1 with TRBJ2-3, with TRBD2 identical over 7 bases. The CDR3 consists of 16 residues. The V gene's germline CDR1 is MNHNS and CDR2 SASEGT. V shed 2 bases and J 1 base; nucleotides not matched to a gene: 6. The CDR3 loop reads CASSERSSGRTDTQYF. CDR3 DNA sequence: TGTGCCAGCAGTGAAAGGTCTAGCGGCCGCACAGATACGCAGTATTTT.

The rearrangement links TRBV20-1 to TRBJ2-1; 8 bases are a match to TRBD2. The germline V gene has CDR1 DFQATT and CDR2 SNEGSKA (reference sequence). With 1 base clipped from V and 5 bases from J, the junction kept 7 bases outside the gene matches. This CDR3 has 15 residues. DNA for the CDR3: TGCAGTGCTAGAGTTTCCGGGAGGGGGGACAATGAGCAGTTCTTC. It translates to CSARVSGRGDNEQFF.

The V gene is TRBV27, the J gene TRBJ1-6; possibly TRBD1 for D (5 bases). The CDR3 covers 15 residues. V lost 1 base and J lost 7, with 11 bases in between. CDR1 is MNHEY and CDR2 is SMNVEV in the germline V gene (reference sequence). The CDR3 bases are TGTGCCAGCAGTTTATTTTGGGGGGGGAATTCACCCCTCCACTTT. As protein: CASSLFWGGNSPLHF.

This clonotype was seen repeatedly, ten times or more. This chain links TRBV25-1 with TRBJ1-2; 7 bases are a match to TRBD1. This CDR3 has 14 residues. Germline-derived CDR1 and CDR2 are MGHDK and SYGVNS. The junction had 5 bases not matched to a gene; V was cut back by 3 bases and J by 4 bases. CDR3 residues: CASSEGTVSYGYTF. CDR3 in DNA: TGTGCCAGCAGTGAGGGGACAGTTAGCTATGGCTACACCTTC.

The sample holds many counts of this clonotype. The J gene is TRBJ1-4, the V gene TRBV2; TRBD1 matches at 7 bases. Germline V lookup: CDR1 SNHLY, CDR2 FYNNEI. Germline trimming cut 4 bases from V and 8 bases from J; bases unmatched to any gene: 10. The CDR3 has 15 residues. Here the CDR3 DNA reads TGTGCCAGCAGTGCTCTGACAGGGTCGAGGGAAAAACTGTTTTTT. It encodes CASSALTGSREKLFF. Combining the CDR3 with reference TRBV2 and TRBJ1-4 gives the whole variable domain EPEVTQTPSHQVTQMGQEVILRCVPISNHLYFYWYRQILGQKVEFLVSFYNNEISEKSEIFDDQFSVERPDGSNFTLKIRSTKLEDSAMYFCASSALTGSREKLFFGSGTQLSVL.

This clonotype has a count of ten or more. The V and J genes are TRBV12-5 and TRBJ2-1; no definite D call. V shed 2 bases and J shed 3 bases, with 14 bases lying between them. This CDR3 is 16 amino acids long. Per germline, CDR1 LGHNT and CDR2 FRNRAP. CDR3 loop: CASGLTPPVHYNEQFF. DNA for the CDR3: TGTGCTAGTGGTTTGACTCCTCCAGTACACTACAATGAGCAGTTCTTC.

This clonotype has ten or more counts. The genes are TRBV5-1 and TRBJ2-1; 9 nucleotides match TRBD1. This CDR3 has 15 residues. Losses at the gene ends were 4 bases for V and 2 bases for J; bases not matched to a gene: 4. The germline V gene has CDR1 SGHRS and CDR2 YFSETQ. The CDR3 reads CASSVQGATYNEQFF. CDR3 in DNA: TGCGCCAGCAGCGTACAGGGGGCCACCTACAATGAGCAGTTCTTC.

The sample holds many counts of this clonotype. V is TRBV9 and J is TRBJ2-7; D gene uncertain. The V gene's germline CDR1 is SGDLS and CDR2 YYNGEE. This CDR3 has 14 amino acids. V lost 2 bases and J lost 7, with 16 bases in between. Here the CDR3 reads CASSVGMGEDEQYF. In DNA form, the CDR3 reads TGTGCCAGCAGCGTGGGGATGGGCGAGGATGAGCAGTACTTC.

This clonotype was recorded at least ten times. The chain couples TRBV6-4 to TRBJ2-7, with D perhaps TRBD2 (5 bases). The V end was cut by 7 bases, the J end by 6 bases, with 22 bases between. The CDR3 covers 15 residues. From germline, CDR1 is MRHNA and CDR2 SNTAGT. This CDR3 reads CASNFTSSPFGEQYF. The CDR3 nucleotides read TGTGCCAGCAACTTCACCTCTAGCCCCTTTGGCGAGCAGTACTTC.

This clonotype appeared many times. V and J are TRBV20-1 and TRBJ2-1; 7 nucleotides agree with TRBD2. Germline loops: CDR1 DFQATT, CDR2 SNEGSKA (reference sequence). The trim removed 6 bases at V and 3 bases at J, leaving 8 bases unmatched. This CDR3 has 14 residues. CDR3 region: CSAKRASGYNEQFF. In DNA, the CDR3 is TGCAGTGCGAAGAGGGCTAGCGGCTACAATGAGCAGTTCTTC.

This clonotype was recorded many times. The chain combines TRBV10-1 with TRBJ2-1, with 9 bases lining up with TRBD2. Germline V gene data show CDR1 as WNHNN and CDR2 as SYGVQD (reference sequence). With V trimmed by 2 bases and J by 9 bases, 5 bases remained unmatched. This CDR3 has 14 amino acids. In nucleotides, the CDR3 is TGCGCCAGCAGTGAGGTAGCGGGAGAGATTGAGCAGTTCTTC. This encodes CASSEVAGEIEQFF.

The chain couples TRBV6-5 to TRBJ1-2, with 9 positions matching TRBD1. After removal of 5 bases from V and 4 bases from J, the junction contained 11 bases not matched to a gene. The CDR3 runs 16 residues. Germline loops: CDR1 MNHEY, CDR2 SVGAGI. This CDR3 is CASSPVSGTGSYGYTF. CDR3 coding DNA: TGTGCCAGCAGTCCCGTGTCTGGGACAGGGAGCTATGGCTACACCTTC.

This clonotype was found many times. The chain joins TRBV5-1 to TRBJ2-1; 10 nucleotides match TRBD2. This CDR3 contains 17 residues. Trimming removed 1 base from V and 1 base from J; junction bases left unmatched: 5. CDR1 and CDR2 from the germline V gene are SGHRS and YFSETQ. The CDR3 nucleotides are TGCGCCAGCAGCTTGAGTCCACTAGCGGGATCCTACAATGAGCAGTTCTTC. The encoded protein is CASSLSPLAGSYNEQFF.

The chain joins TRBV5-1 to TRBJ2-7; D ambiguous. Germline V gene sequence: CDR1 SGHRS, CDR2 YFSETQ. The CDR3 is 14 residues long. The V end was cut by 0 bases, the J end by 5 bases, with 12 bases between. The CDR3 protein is CASSLEGSPNEQYF. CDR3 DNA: TGCGCCAGCAGCTTGGAGGGCAGCCCCAACGAGCAGTACTTC. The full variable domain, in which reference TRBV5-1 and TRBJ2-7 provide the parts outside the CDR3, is KAGVTQTPRYLIKTRGQQVTLSCSPISGHRSVSWYQQTPGQGLQFLFEYFSETQRNKGNFPGRFSGRQFSNSRSEMNVSTLELGDSALYLCASSLEGSPNEQYFGPGTRLTVT.